The source of this TCR beta chain is a study of neurological immune-mediated disorders. Study summary: In a group of 34 multiple sclerosis patients, roughly 31 had the relapsing-remitting type and 3 had the secondary progressive type. Study-level findings and limits: Subjects shared no identical expanded-clone CDR3 amino acid sequences, suggesting private TCR-beta repertoires in all groups.

The making of cDNA relied on 5'RACE with 10-nucleotide random UMIs. Each CDR3 protein is one row after TCRdb ran MiXCR on the 5' RACE reads. The repertoire holds approximately 90,000 distinct CDR3 sequences, with 3.5% as singletons. The sample holds many counts of this clonotype. Its target is unknown. This CDR3 is 13 amino acids long. The germline V gene encodes CDR1 LGHDT and CDR2 YNNKEL (reference sequence). Trimming took 4 bases from V and 3 from J, leaving 9 bases between them. The genes are TRBV3-1 and TRBJ1-1; D possibly corresponds to TRBD1 (6 bases). Sequenced sample: PBMCs. The clonotype originates from a woman aged 18-29 years with multiple sclerosis. The DNA for the CDR3 is TGTGCCAGCAGCCGGGCAGGGGACACTGAAGCTTTCTTT. Amino acid sequence: CASSRAGDTEAFF.